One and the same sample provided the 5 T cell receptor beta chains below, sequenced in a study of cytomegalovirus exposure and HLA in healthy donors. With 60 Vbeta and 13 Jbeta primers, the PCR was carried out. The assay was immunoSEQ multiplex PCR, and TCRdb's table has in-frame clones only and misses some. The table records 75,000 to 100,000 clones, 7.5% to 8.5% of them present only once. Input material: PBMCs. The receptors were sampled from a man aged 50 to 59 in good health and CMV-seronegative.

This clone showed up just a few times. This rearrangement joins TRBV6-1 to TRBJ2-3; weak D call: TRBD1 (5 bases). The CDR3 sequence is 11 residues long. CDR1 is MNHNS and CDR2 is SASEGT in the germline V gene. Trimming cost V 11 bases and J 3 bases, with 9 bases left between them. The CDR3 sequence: CASRVTDTQYF. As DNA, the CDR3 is TGTGCCTCCAGGGTTACAGATACGCAGTATTTT.

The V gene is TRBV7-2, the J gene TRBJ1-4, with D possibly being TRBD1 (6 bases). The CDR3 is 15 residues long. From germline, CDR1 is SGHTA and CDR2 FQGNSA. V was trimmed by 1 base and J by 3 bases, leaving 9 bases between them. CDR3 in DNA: TGTGCCAGCAGCTTAGACCGACAGGCTAATGAAAAACTGTTTTTT. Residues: CASSLDRQANEKLFF.

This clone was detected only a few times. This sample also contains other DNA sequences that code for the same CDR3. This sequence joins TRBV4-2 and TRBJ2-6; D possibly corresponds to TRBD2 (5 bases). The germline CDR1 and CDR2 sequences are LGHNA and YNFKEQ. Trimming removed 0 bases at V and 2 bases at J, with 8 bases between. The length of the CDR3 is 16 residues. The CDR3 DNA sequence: TGTGCCAGCAGCCAAGATGCGGGCGCTGGGGCCAACGTCCTGACTTTC. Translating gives CASSQDAGAGANVLTF.

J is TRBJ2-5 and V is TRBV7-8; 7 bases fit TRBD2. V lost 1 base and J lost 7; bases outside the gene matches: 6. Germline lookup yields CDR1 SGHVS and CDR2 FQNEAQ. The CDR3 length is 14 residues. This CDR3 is CASSLVPTGGTQYF. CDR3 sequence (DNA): TGTGCCAGCAGCTTAGTTCCGACGGGAGGGACCCAGTACTTC.

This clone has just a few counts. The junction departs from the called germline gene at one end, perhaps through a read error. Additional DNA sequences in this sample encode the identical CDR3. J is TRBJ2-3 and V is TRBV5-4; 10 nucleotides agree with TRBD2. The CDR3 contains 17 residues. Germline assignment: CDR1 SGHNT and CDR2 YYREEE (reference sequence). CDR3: CASSLEGTLAGPDTQYF. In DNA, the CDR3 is TGCGCCAGCAGCTTGGAGGGGACACTAGCGGGACCAGATACGCAGTATTTT.